The 5 T cell receptor beta chains reported below all come from one sample, sequenced in a study of blood T cell repertoires in COVID-19. The protocol was immunoSEQ multiplex PCR, while the TCRdb copy is restricted to in-frame clones and leaves out a portion. The sample consists of about 220,000 clones, less than 90% of them appearing once. The source material was peripheral blood. The receptor source for this set is a man aged 30 to 45 with active or convalescent COVID-19.

The genes are TRBV29-1 and TRBJ2-1; TRBD2 agrees at 14 bases. The length of the CDR3 is 18 residues. In germline, CDR1 is SQVTM, CDR2 ANQGSEA. The trim removed 6 bases at V and 1 base at J, leaving 11 bases unmatched. CDR3 in DNA: TGCAGCGTGGCGCCGGGGACTAGCGGGAGTGTGTCCTACAATGAGCAGTTCTTC. Protein: CSVAPGTSGSVSYNEQFF.

V is TRBV2 and J is TRBJ1-2; D possibly corresponds to TRBD1 (5 bases). Per the germline V gene, CDR1 is SNHLY and CDR2 is FYNNEI. CDR3 size: 17 residues. Trimming removed 5 bases at V and 3 bases at J, with 22 bases between. The CDR3 bases are TGTGCCAGCAGTCGATCCCACCTGACAGATACATACTATGGCTACACCTTC. Translation gives CASSRSHLTDTYYGYTF.

The chain joins TRBV9 to TRBJ2-3; 9 nucleotides match TRBD1. Germline assignment: CDR1 SGDLS and CDR2 YYNGEE. CDR3 length equals 17 residues. The V and J ends lost 0 bases and 3 bases, in that order; junction bases with no gene match: 8. For the CDR3, the DNA is TGTGCCAGCAGCGTAGCAGTCCGGACAGGGGATACAGATACGCAGTATTTT. Translation gives CASSVAVRTGDTDTQYF.

The rearrangement uses TRBV2 and TRBJ2-1, with a possible D match to TRBD2 (5 bases). V was clipped by 5 bases and J by 0 bases, with 11 bases between them. CDR3 length: 15 residues. CDR1 is SNHLY, CDR2 FYNNEI, per germline. CDR3 DNA sequence: TGTGCCAGCAGTCGGGGAGAGAGCTCCTACAATGAGCAGTTCTTC. It encodes CASSRGESSYNEQFF. Drawing the rest from reference TRBV2 and TRBJ2-1, the complete variable domain is EPEVTQTPSHQVTQMGQEVILRCVPISNHLYFYWYRQILGQKVEFLVSFYNNEISEKSEIFDDQFSVERPDGSNFTLKIRSTKLEDSAMYFCASSRGESSYNEQFFGPGTRLTVL.

The chain couples TRBV19 to TRBJ1-1; the D is unclear. V lost 7 bases and J lost 4, with 7 bases in between. This CDR3 has 11 residues. Germline CDR1 and CDR2: LNHDA and SQIVND (reference sequence). The DNA for the CDR3 is TGTGCCAGTATACGGTCCACTGAAGCTTTCTTT. Residues: CASIRSTEAFF.